The entry that follows covers one TCR beta chain sequence. Its specificity is unknown. The sample is drawn from a study of T cells in Graves' hyperthyroidism and ophthalmopathy. From RNA transcripts, TCR beta CDR3 regions were amplified. Using the HTBI primer set, a first-round RT-PCR was run on the TCR CDR3. MiXCR, applied by TCRdb to the multiplex PCR reads, yields one record per CDR3 protein. The profile shows some 350,000 distinct CDR3 sequences, approximately 15% of them singletons. Germline assignment: CDR1 SQVTM and CDR2 ANQGSEA. Trimming removed 0 bases from V and 3 bases from J, with 11 bases in between. The CDR3 totals 15 residues. Study-wide points: A model of 13 V-J features distinguished ophthalmopathy from stable hyperthyroidism.

Sequencing input: blood. The clonotype comes from a woman aged 40 to 49 with Graves' ophthalmopathy. J is TRBJ2-2 and V is TRBV29-1, with D perhaps matching TRBD1 (5 bases). As DNA, the CDR3 is TGCAGCGTTGAAGACACAGGCAGCTACACCGGGGAGCTGTTTTTT. Translating it yields CSVEDTGSYTGELFF.